This T cell receptor beta chain was recorded in a study of OX40 agonist ivuxolimab in advanced cancers. In the study overall: Ivuxolimab, an antibody acting as an agonist of OX40 (CD134), was used to treat patients.

Repertoires were generated with immunoSEQ multiplex PCR, while TCRdb's copy carries only in-frame clones and drops some. The sample includes tens of thousands of clones, 90% of them seen just once. Germline lookup yields CDR1 SGHTA and CDR2 FQGNSA. The CDR3 contains 15 residues. Losses at the gene ends were 5 bases for V and 4 bases for J; bases not matched to a gene: 7. The input for sequencing was CD4+ or CD8+ T cells sorted from blood, taken in a trial of the OX40 agonist ivuxolimab. The chain couples TRBV7-2 to TRBJ2-7, with 11 bases fitting TRBD2. The sequence came from an adult with an advanced solid tumor such as melanoma, head and neck, liver or kidney cancer. The CDR3 spells CASSEPGLAVYEQYF. In nucleotides, the CDR3 is TGTGCCAGCAGCGAGCCGGGACTAGCGGTATACGAGCAGTACTTC. The entire variable domain, with the rest obtained from reference TRBV7-2 and TRBJ2-7, is as follows: GAGVSQSPSNKVTEKGKDVELRCDPISGHTALYWYRQSLGQGLEFLIYFQGNSAPDKSGLPSDRFSAERTGGSVSTLTIQRTQQEDSAVYLCASSEPGLAVYEQYFGPGTRLTVT.